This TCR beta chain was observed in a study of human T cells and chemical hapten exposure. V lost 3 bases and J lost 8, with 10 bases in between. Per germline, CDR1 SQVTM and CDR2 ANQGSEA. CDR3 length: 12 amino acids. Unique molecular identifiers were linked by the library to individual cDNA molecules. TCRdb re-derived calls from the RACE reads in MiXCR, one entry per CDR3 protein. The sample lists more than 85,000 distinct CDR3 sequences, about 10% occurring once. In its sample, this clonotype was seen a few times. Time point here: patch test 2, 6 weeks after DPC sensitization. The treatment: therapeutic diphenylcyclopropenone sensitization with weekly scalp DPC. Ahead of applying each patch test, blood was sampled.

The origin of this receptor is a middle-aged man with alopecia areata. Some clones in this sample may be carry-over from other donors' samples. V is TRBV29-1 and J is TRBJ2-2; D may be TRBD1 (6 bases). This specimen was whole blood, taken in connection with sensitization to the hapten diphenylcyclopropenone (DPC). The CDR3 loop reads CSVDLGGGELFF. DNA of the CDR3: TGCAGCGTTGACCTAGGGGGAGGGGAGCTGTTTTTT.